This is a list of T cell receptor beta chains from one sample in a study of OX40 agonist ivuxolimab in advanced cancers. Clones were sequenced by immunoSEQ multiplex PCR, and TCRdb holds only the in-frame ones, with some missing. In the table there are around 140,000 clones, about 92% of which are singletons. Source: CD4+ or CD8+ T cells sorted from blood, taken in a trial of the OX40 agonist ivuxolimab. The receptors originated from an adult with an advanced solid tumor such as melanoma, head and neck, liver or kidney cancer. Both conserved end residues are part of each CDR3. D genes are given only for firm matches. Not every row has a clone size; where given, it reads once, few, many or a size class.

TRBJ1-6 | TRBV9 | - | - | CASSVTRDRNSPLHF | TGTGCCAGCAGCGTGACAAGGGACCGTAATTCACCCCTCCACTTT
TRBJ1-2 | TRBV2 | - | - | CASTASNYGYTF | TGTGCCAGCACGGCTTCTAACTATGGCTACACCTTC
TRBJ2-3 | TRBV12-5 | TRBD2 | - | CASGSLTSGGVYTQYF | TGTGCTAGTGGTAGCTTGACTAGCGGGGGGGTATATACGCAGTATTTT
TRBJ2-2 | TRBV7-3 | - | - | CASSSAGLMNTGELFF | TGTGCCAGCAGCTCCGCGGGACTCATGAACACCGGGGAGCTGTTTTTT
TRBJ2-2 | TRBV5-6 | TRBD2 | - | CASSSRVTTSGYTGELFF | TGTGCCAGCAGCTCGAGGGTAACCACTAGCGGATACACCGGGGAGCTGTTTTTT
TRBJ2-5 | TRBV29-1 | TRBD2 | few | CSVEVRGLGETQYF | TGCAGCGTTGAAGTTAGGGGACTAGGGGAGACCCAGTACTTC
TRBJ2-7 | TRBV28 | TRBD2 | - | CASSLYSGTVHEQYF | TGTGCCAGCAGTCTTTATAGCGGGACTGTCCACGAGCAGTACTTC
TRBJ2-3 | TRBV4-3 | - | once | CASSQEYRDTDTQYF | TGCGCCAGCAGCCAAGAGTACAGGGACACAGATACGCAGTATTTT
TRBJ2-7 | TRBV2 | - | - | CASSGQGPYEQYF | TGTGCCAGCAGCGGGCAGGGCCCCTACGAGCAGTACTTC
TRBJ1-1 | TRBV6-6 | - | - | CASSFKDTEAFF | TGTGCCAGCAGTTTCAAGGACACTGAAGCTTTCTTT
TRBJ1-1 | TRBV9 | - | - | CASSVFTDTEAFF | TGTGCCAGCAGCGTTTTCACTGACACTGAAGCTTTCTTT
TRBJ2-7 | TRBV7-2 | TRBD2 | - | CASSLRTSSYEQYF | TGTGCCAGCAGCTTAAGGACTAGCTCCTACGAGCAGTACTTC
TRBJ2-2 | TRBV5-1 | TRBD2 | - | CASSLAPSGSPTGELFF | TGCGCCAGCAGCTTGGCCCCTAGCGGGAGTCCCACCGGGGAGCTGTTTTTT
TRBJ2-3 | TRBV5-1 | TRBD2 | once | CASSPPGLAGVVDTQYF | TGCGCCAGCAGCCCCCCCGGACTAGCGGGGGTGGTCGATACGCAGTATTTT
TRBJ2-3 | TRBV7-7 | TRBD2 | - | CASSWGSGLWTDTQYF | TGTGCTAGCAGCTGGGGTAGCGGGTTGTGGACAGATACGCAGTATTTT
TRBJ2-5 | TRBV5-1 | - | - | CASSSRGNDGETQYF | TGCGCCAGCAGCTCGCGAGGGAATGACGGGGAGACCCAGTACTTC
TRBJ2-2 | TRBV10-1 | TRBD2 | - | CASSGHFGGFGSGRSSPPSGELFF | TGCGCCAGCAGTGGCCATTTCGGGGGTTTCGGTAGCGGGAGGTCGTCGCCCCCCTCCGGGGAGCTGTTTTTT
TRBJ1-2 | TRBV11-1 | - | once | CASSLAGGANYGYTF | TGTGCCAGCAGCTTAGCGGGAGGAGCTAACTATGGCTACACCTTC
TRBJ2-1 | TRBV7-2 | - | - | CASSLEEGEQFF | TGTGCCAGCAGCTTAGAGGAGGGTGAGCAGTTCTTC
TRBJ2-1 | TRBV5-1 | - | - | CASSLVYSPAREQFF | TGCGCCAGCAGCTTGGTTTATTCCCCAGCTCGCGAGCAGTTCTTC
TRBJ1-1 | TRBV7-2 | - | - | CASSLPRRLPLNTEAFF | TGTGCCAGCAGCTTACCTCGGAGGCTTCCTTTGAACACTGAAGCTTTCTTT
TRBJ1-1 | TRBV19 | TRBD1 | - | CASSIGFNGDRGTEAFF | TGTGCCAGTAGTATAGGATTTAATGGGGACAGGGGTACTGAAGCTTTCTTT
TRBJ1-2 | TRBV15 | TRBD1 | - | CATSRGQQGAYGYTF | TGTGCCACCAGCAGAGGCCAACAGGGGGCTTATGGCTACACCTTC
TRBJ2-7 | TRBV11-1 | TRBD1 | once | CASSDYRGPSKQYF | TGTGCCAGCAGCGATTACAGGGGCCCCTCGAAGCAGTACTTC